One sample yielded the 5 T cell receptor beta chains listed below, sequenced in a study of cytotoxic CD8 clonotypes in ibrutinib-treated CLL (dated by TCRdb to the early 2020s). The receptor library was made with the immunoSEQ multiplex PCR assay. Held by TCRdb, this immuneACCESS table contains in-frame sequences only and omits some clones. Under half of the omission traces to an unresolved V gene where checked; the cause of the rest is unknown. Across this sample there are 150,000 or so clones, with 79% seen only once. The ten most abundant clones make up 9.5% to 15% of the sample. The time point label for this specimen denotes: about eleven months on ibrutinib. This sample comprised PBMCs, obtained after 12 months of ibrutinib treatment. The receptors shown here come from a human donor with chronic lymphocytic leukemia.

V usage is TRBV27 and J usage is TRBJ2-1; no firm D call. Germline CDR1 reads MNHEY; CDR2 reads SMNVEV (reference sequence). CDR3 length: 11 amino acids. V was clipped by 1 base and J by 9 bases, with 4 bases between them. In DNA, the CDR3 is TGTGCCAGCAGTTTATGGGGTGAGCAGTTCTTC. Translated: CASSLWGEQFF.

The chain recombines TRBV6-6 with TRBJ1-5; D call uncertain. CDR3 length: 16 amino acids. Germline loops: CDR1 MNHNY, CDR2 SVGAGI (reference sequence). V gave up 0 bases and J gave up 9 bases, with 18 bases separating them. CDR3 amino acids: CASSYSTGPTPGPQHF. The CDR3 DNA reads as TGTGCCAGCAGTTACTCGACTGGACCTACCCCGGGGCCCCAGCATTTT.

V gene TRBV6-6 combines with J gene TRBJ2-2, with D unresolved. CDR3 length equals 13 residues. The germline CDR1 and CDR2 sequences are MNHNY and SVGAGI (reference sequence). V shed 7 bases and J shed 3 bases, with 9 bases lying between them. The CDR3 is CASIYGDTGELFF. The CDR3 region has the DNA TGTGCCAGCATTTATGGGGACACCGGGGAGCTGTTTTTT.

The rearrangement uses TRBV19 and TRBJ2-1, with 7 bases matching TRBD1. The CDR3 spans 14 residues. Germline assignment: CDR1 LNHDA and CDR2 SQIVND (reference sequence). The trim removed 4 bases at V and 10 bases at J, leaving 10 bases unmatched. The CDR3 protein is CASSTRQGFREQFF. The CDR3 bases are TGTGCCAGTAGTACAAGACAGGGTTTTCGCGAGCAGTTCTTC.

The chain couples TRBV5-5 to TRBJ2-5, with 10 bases lining up with TRBD1. Unmatched junction bases numbered 5, after V lost 2 bases and J lost 1 base. CDR1 is SGHKS, CDR2 YYEKEE, per germline (reference sequence). The CDR3 has 16 amino acids. CDR3 sequence (DNA): TGTGCCAGCAGCTTTCCGGGACAGGGGCGCCAAGAGACCCAGTACTTC. Its protein is CASSFPGQGRQETQYF.